This entry lists 22 T cell receptor beta chains sequenced from one sample in a study of tumor-infiltrating lymphocytes in primary liver carcinoma. From 450 to 600 ng total RNA, TCR beta cDNA was generated with a primer in the constant region. ARM-PCR, slightly modified, supplied the TCR beta libraries through three nested multiplex PCR rounds. Running about 11 cycles apiece, the first two PCR rounds relied on TRBV1-TRBV30 forward primers together with a C-beta reverse primer. In TCRdb, the multiplex PCR reads were re-called with MiXCR into one record per CDR3 protein. The sample has about 54,000 distinct CDR3 sequences, over 70% seen once. For each extraction, RNA and DNA were obtained together from around 20-30 mg of unsorted bulk tissue. Sequencing was done on a sample of liver tumor tissue from sampling region 2. The subset is: tumor region T2, inferior pole. Receptor source: a man aged 40-49 years with primary liver carcinoma and hepatitis B virus infection.

On this clonotype itself: Here the CDR3 omits its conserved ending phenylalanine or tryptophan, so a read error is the likely source. CDR3 protein: CVSSLPPPGELFL. CDR3 sequence (DNA): TGTGTCAGTAGCTTACCCCCACCCGGGGAGCTGTTTCTT. The rearrangement uses TRBV7-8 and TRBJ2-2; no definite D call. Germline V gives CDR1 SGHVS, CDR2 FQNEAQ. This CDR3 is 13 amino acids long.

Ten or more counts support this clonotype. The rearrangement links TRBV7-9 to TRBJ1-1; maybe TRBD1 (6 bases). The V end lost 5 bases, the J end lost 0 bases, and 13 bases lay between the germline ends. The CDR3 is 15 amino acids. Germline values: CDR1 SEHNR, CDR2 FQNEAQ (reference sequence). Here the CDR3 DNA reads TGTGCCAGCAGCCCTCAGGGGCTAATGAACACTGAAGCTTTCTTT. This encodes CASSPQGLMNTEAFF.

The chain is built from TRBV6-6 and TRBJ2-3; either TRBD1 or TRBD2 may supply D (5 bases each). CDR1 MNHNY and CDR2 SVGAGI come from the germline V gene (reference sequence). The CDR3 runs 12 residues. The ends were cut back, 11 bases at V and 6 bases at J, with 15 bases in the middle. CDR3 amino acids: CAARGAGDTQYF. DNA for the CDR3: TGTGCCGCCAGAGGGGCAGGGGATACGCAGTATTTT.

The table lists this clonotype with many counts. The rearrangement links TRBV12-3 or TRBV12-4 to TRBJ2-7; D unresolved. The germline V and J ends were trimmed by 0 bases and 1 base, with 7 bases remaining between them. This CDR3 has 14 residues. CDR3 sequence (DNA): TGTGCCAGCAGTTTAGCGTTTGCGTCCTACGAGCAGTACTTC. It encodes CASSLAFASYEQYF.

The sample holds one count of this clonotype. Germline and junction disagree at one end, which may indicate a read error. V gene TRBV4-1 combines with J gene TRBJ2-1; TRBD2 matches 8 bases. The CDR3 is 18 residues long. Germline V CDR1 and CDR2: MGHRA, YSYEKL. CDR3 nucleotides: TGCGCCAACAGCCAAGGGTGGTTGGCGGGAGGCTCCTACAATGAGCAGTTCTTC. Its protein is CANSQGWLAGGSYNEQFF.

To note about this clonotype: The missing conserved phenylalanine or tryptophan at the end of this CDR3 makes a read error likely. The chain links TRBV9 to TRBJ1-1; TRBD1 is a possible D gene (6 bases). The CDR3 is 15 residues long. Germline V CDR1 and CDR2: SGDLS, YYNGEE. Trimming cost V 4 bases and J 1 base, with 14 bases left between them. The chain's CDR3 is CASSPRGGTNTEAFI. The CDR3 DNA is TGTGCCAGCAGCCCGCGAGGGGGGACGAACACTGAAGCTTTCATT.

This clonotype was detected only once. The chain joins TRBV12-5 to TRBJ1-1; D not certain. The CDR3 totals 11 residues. Looked up from germline, CDR1 is LGHNT and CDR2 is FRNRAP. CDR3 protein: CTGGFGTEAFF. CDR3 sequence (DNA): TGTACTGGTGGTTTCGGCACTGAAGCTTTCTTT.

As regards this clonotype: In this CDR3 the conserved last residue, phenylalanine or tryptophan, is missing, so a read error is likely. The genes are TRBV6-6 and TRBJ2-2; D gene uncertain. This CDR3 is 15 amino acids long. CDR1 is MNHNY and CDR2 is SVGAGI in the germline V gene (reference sequence). CDR3 in DNA: TGTAGCAGCAGTTACGATGCGGTCGGGACCGGGGAGCTGTTTTCT. This gives the protein CSSSYDAVGTGELFS.

V and J are TRBV5-5 and TRBJ2-7; D not resolved. Trimming removed 1 base at V and 4 bases at J, with 12 bases between. Germline lookup yields CDR1 SGHKS and CDR2 YYEKEE (reference sequence). CDR3 length equals 14 residues. CDR3 amino acids: CASSLTGRAYEQYF. The CDR3 coding sequence is TGTGCCAGCAGCTTGACCGGTAGAGCGTACGAGCAGTACTTC.

This clonotype was counted once. Possible read error: a much larger clone is one base away. This chain joins TRBV28 and TRBJ2-3; 7 bases align to TRBD2. The CDR3 totals 17 residues. The ends lost 5 bases at V and 4 bases at J; junction bases unmatched: 15. CDR1 and CDR2 (germline): MDHEN, SYDVKM. The CDR3 here is CASSGSSQAGRSDTQYF. In DNA form, the CDR3 reads TGTGCCAGCAGTGGGAGTTCGCAAGCGGGAAGGTCAGATACGCAGTATTTT. Using reference TRBV28 and TRBJ2-3 for the parts outside the CDR3, the full variable domain is DVKVTQSSRYLVKRTGEKVFLECVQDMDHENMFWYRQDPGLGLRLIYFSYDVKMKEKGDIPEGYSVSREKKERFSLILESASTNQTSMYLCASSGSSQAGRSDTQYFGPGTRLTVL.

The chain employs TRBV6-8 and TRBJ2-7; 8 bases map to TRBD1. J was trimmed by 7 bases and V by 11 bases; bases with no gene match: 19. This CDR3 comprises 15 residues. From germline, CDR1 is MNHGY and CDR2 SAAAGT. CDR3 protein: CAASWGQVATREQYF. CDR3 in DNA: TGTGCCGCCAGTTGGGGACAGGTCGCTACGAGAGAGCAGTACTTC.

This clonotype was picked up many times. The chain joins TRBV6-6 to TRBJ2-1; D might be TRBD1 (6 bases). Germline values: CDR1 MNHNY, CDR2 SVGAGI (reference sequence). The CDR3 runs to 15 residues. V was trimmed by 10 bases and J by 3 bases, leaving 19 bases between them. CDR3: CATTLPRDNYNEQFF. Here the CDR3 DNA reads TGTGCCACCACCCTCCCCCGGGACAACTACAATGAGCAGTTCTTC.

About this clonotype itself: Since a much larger clone is just one base distant, this may be a read error. The J gene is TRBJ1-4, the V gene TRBV30; D is uncertain. There are 14 residues in the CDR3. Trimming removed 5 bases from V and 3 bases from J, with 13 bases in between. Germline values: CDR1 GTSNPN, CDR2 SVGIG (reference sequence). The CDR3 bases are TGTGCCTGGGGCCAGAAAACAGCTAATGAAAAACTGTTTTTT. Amino acid sequence: CAWGQKTANEKLFF.

As regards this clonotype: The germline gene is not matched at one end of the junction; a read error may be the cause. V and J are TRBV11-2 and TRBJ2-2; TRBD2 matches at 9 bases. CDR1 is SGHAT, CDR2 FQNNGV, per germline. The CDR3 has 16 amino acids. The CDR3 bases are TGTGCCAGCAGCTTAATGGCGCTAGCGGGGACCGGGGAGCTGCTTTTT. Translation: CASSLMALAGTGELLF.

A note on this clonotype: The germline gene is not matched at one end of the junction; a read error may be the cause. This chain connects TRBV7-8 to TRBJ2-3, with D tentatively TRBD2 (5 bases). The CDR3 runs to 17 residues. The germline CDR1 and CDR2 sequences are SGHVS and FQNEAQ. CDR3 nucleotides: TGTGCCAGCAGCTTAGATGTAAGTGGAGCTAGCACAGATACGCAGTGTTTT. It specifies CASSLDVSGASTDTQCF.

Comment on this clonotype: The germline gene is not matched at one end of the junction; a read error may be the cause. The V call is TRBV10-2, the J call TRBJ2-2, with D unclear. The germline V gene has CDR1 WSHSY and CDR2 SAAADI. The CDR3 has 16 residues. CDR3 bases: TGCGCAAGCAGTGTGGCGCGGAGATGGAACACCGGGGAGCTGTTTTTT. Encoded protein: CASSVARRWNTGELFF.

In nucleotides, the CDR3 is TGTGCCCGATGGACAGGGAGGGTGACTGAAGCTTTCTTT. Translated, it gives CARWTGRVTEAFF. This chain uses TRBV2 with TRBJ1-1, with 8 bases matching TRBD1. The germline gives CDR1 SNHLY, CDR2 FYNNEI. Losses at the gene ends were 11 bases for V and 5 bases for J; bases not matched to a gene: 10. The CDR3 length is 13 residues.

Points on this clonotype: The conserved final phenylalanine or tryptophan is absent from the CDR3, which likely points to a read error. The rearrangement uses TRBV6-5 and TRBJ2-1, with D maybe TRBD1 (6 bases). Deletions cut 2 bases from V and 3 bases from J, with 11 bases between. Germline assignment: CDR1 MNHEY and CDR2 SVGAGI. This CDR3 contains 15 residues. This CDR3 is CASSYTTGDYNEQFL. CDR3 nucleotide sequence: TGTGCCAGCAGTTACACGACAGGAGACTACAATGAGCAGTTCCTC.

In its sample, this clonotype was seen a few times. A much larger clone differs from this one at a single base, so this may be a read error. The gene calls are TRBV5-1 and TRBJ2-7; D is possibly TRBD1 (6 bases). The V end lost 0 bases, the J end lost 6 bases, and 10 bases lay between the germline ends. This CDR3 region has 13 residues. Germline CDR1 reads SGHRS; CDR2 reads YFSETQ. The CDR3 region is CASSLEGDSEQYF. CDR3 sequence (DNA): TGCGCCAGCAGCTTGGAGGGGGATAGCGAGCAGTACTTC.

As concerns this clonotype: Here the CDR3 omits its conserved ending phenylalanine or tryptophan, so a read error is the likely source. The DNA is omitted, as the CDR3 cannot be located on it reliably, and the CDR3 follows TCRdb's listing. The chain couples TRBV12-3 or TRBV12-4 to TRBJ1-6; the D call TRBD1 from the table was never checked on the DNA. The CDR3 spans 15 residues, counting both ends. The CDR3 protein is CACISMTGRNSPLRC.

The table lists this clonotype with a few counts. This is likely a read error, given that the CDR3 carries no conserved phenylalanine or tryptophan at its end. V usage is TRBV11-2 and J usage is TRBJ1-4; tentative D call: TRBD1 (5 bases). CDR3 length equals 14 residues. Germline V CDR1 and CDR2: SGHAT, FQNNGV. The CDR3 DNA is TGTGCCAGCAGCCTAGAGGTCGGGGACGAAAAACTGTTTTAT. Translated, it gives CASSLEVGDEKLFY.

The rearrangement links TRBV7-8 to TRBJ2-1; 11 bases match TRBD2. The V and J ends lost 5 bases and 16 bases, in that order; junction bases with no gene match: 16. This CDR3 is 15 amino acids long. CDR1 SGHVS and CDR2 FQNEAQ come from the germline V gene. For the CDR3, the DNA is TGTGCCAGCAGCAAAAGAGGACTAGCGGGCAATGAGGACTTCTTC. It encodes CASSKRGLAGNEDFF. Full variable domain (missing parts from reference TRBV7-8 and TRBJ2-1): GAGVSQSPRYKVAKRGQDVALRCDPISGHVSLFWYQQALGQGPEFLTYFQNEAQLDKSGLPSDRFFAERPEGSVSTLKIQRTQQEDSAVYLCASSKRGLAGNEDFFGPGTRLTVL.